The present T cell receptor (beta chain) was sequenced within a study of regulatory T cells in long-lasting Graves disease. Documented time point: newly diagnosed GD, antithyroid drugs for less than 3 months. PBMC-extracted RNA yielded the TCR library. This CDR3 has 14 amino acids. Trimming stripped 7 bases from V and 10 bases from J, with 17 bases between. CDR1 and CDR2 from the germline V gene are MDHEN and SYDVKM. Construction of TCR beta libraries relied on iRepertoire HTBI primers and on Arm-PCR targeting CDR3 regions. TCRdb re-derived calls from the multiplex PCR reads in MiXCR, one entry per CDR3 protein. The sample includes 300,000 to 400,000 distinct CDR3 sequences, over 15% of them seen just once. The data were also submitted as part of a second study, on T cells in Graves' hyperthyroidism and ophthalmopathy.

This chain joins TRBV28 and TRBJ1-6; D ambiguous. Source: peripheral blood mononuclear cells (PBMCs), taken at new diagnosis, from a patient treated with antithyroid drugs. This clonotype was sampled from a middle-aged man with Graves disease. Here the CDR3 reads CASTEGGLGSPLHF. Written as DNA, the CDR3 is TGTGCCAGCACCGAGGGCGGCCTTGGCTCACCCCTCCACTTT.